The sequence of this T cell receptor (beta chain) was determined in a study of cytomegalovirus exposure and HLA in healthy donors. With respect to this clone: The antigen is unknown.

The PCR employed 60 Vbeta primers together with 13 Jbeta primers. Here immunoSEQ multiplex PCR was the method, and the copy in TCRdb shows in-frame clones only, minus some. This table holds some 110,000 clones, over 55% found once. J gave up 5 bases and V 6 bases, and 13 bases lay outside the gene matches. This CDR3 is 17 amino acids long. The germline CDR1 and CDR2 sequences are LNHDA and SQIVND (reference sequence). General study results and limits: Sequence variants that were highly shared formed a cluster that was likely a sequencing artifact. A later analysis found that most CMV-associated TCR beta chains appeared HLA-restricted. As was reported, the classifier diagnosed cytomegalovirus status with high specificity and sensitivity.

The rearrangement links TRBV19 to TRBJ2-2, with TRBD2 matching over 9 bases. This clonotype originated in a female donor in good health and CMV-seronegative. The sample comprised PBMCs. The CDR3 protein is CASSPSGRIRGTGELFF. CDR3 coding DNA: TGTGCCAGTAGCCCCAGCGGGAGGATCCGGGGGACCGGGGAGCTGTTTTTT. The whole variable domain, filled in from reference TRBV19 and TRBJ2-2, reads DGGITQSPKYLFRKEGQNVTLSCEQNLNHDAMYWYRQDPGQGLRLIYYSQIVNDFQKGDIAEGYSVSREKKESFPLTVTSAQKNPTAFYLCASSPSGRIRGTGELFFGEGSRLTVL.